The TCR beta chain described here comes from a study of control samples from healthy donors and cancer patients. This CDR3 region has 15 residues. Germline assignment: CDR1 MDHEN and CDR2 SYDVKM. With 6 bases removed from V and 3 bases from J, the gap between germline ends came to 12 bases. Some clones are missing from TCRdb's copy, which holds only in-frame ones; the method was immunoSEQ multiplex PCR. Counted here are 350,000 to 450,000 clones, over 75% occurring once; the ten biggest clones make up over 5.5%. Sample: PBMCs. The source of this sequence is a man between 40 and 49 years old with head and neck cancer. The chain recombines TRBV28 with TRBJ2-6, with D unresolved. The CDR3 reads CASRGMLGGANVLTF. The CDR3, as DNA: TGTGCCAGCAGGGGGATGTTGGGTGGGGCCAACGTCCTGACTTTC.